This record concerns one T cell receptor beta chain sequence. V lost 5 bases to trimming and J lost 5 bases, with 10 bases between them. The CDR3 length is 13 residues. Germline CDR1 is SGHTA and CDR2 is FQGTGA. This entry comes from a study of blood T cell repertoires in COVID-19. Across the whole study: PBMCs, B-cell-depleted T cells, or T cells provided the cDNA or gDNA that made up the material.

Authors' processing steps: Estimation of nucleated cell counts relied on the amplification of reference gene primers. Sequencing was performed with immunoSEQ multiplex PCR; in TCRdb, only in-frame clones are kept and a portion is missing. The D gene and trimming were derived from the DNA, and the V and J assignments and clone size from that table. Here the sample spans a few hundred thousand clones, around 84% being singletons. The TCR originated in a woman aged 60-70 years who had recovered from COVID-19. This chain joins TRBV7-3 and TRBJ2-1; possibly TRBD2 for D (6 bases). The sequencing input was peripheral blood. The CDR3 DNA reads as TGTGCCAGCAGCCGGGGACTGAACAATGAGCAGTTCTTC. Its protein is CASSRGLNNEQFF.